The clone carrying this T cell receptor (beta chain) was seen more than once but under ten times. The V segment lost 8 bases and the J segment 1 base; nucleotides outside the gene matches: 5. CDR1 and CDR2 from the germline V gene are MGHDK and SYGVNS. The CDR3 runs 14 residues. Time point reported: healthy volunteer bleed at 6 weeks. It was unfractionated whole blood from which total RNA was extracted. The data were taken from a study of human T cells and chemical hapten exposure. In TCRdb, the RACE reads were re-called with MiXCR into one record per CDR3 protein. The repertoire holds about 77,000 distinct CDR3 sequences, around 9.3% seen once, with 1.7% in the top ten.

This sequence was found in a female donor in good health. Some clones in this sample may be carry-over from other donors' samples. The chain has TRBV25-1 and TRBJ2-3; 8 bases match TRBD2. Sequenced: whole blood. The CDR3 spells CASRSSGGTDTQYF. DNA for the CDR3: TGTGCCAGCCGGAGTAGCGGGGGCACAGATACGCAGTATTTT.